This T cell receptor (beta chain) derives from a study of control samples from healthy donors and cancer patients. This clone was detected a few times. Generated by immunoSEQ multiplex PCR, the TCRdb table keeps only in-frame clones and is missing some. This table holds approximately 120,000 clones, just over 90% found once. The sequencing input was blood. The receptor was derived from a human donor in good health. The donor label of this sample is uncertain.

This CDR3 reads CASSSSSSGSSTDTQYF. The CDR3 nucleotides are TGTGCCAGCAGCTCCTCGAGTTCGGGTTCTAGCACAGATACGCAGTATTTT. The V call is TRBV7-9, the J call TRBJ2-3; D is unresolved. Trimming removed 4 bases from V and 0 bases from J, with 17 bases in between. There are 17 residues in the CDR3. Looked up from germline, CDR1 is SEHNR and CDR2 is FQNEAQ (reference sequence).